Below, 27 T cell receptor beta chains from the same sample are listed, as sequenced in a study of blood T cell repertoires in COVID-19. Libraries were prepared by immunoSEQ multiplex PCR; TCRdb keeps only in-frame clonotypes and omits some of them. The top ten hold roughly 1.6% of the sample, which has roughly 410,000 clones, about 91% seen once. The sequenced sample was peripheral blood. The receptor source for this set is a woman aged 40 to 55 with COVID-19, enrolled during active disease.

The chain uses TRBV30 and TRBJ1-6, with 9 bases matching TRBD1. This CDR3 comprises 13 residues. CDR1 and CDR2 (germline): GTSNPN, SVGIG (reference sequence). Unmatched junction bases numbered 3, after V lost 3 bases and J lost 9 bases. The CDR3 nucleotides read TGTGCCTGGAGGGGACAGGGAAGTTCACCCCTCCACTTT. It specifies CAWRGQGSSPLHF.

This rearrangement joins TRBV19 to TRBJ2-7; weak D call: TRBD1 (6 bases). CDR1 and CDR2 from the germline V gene are LNHDA and SQIVND (reference sequence). CDR3 length: 15 residues. Trimming shortened V by 5 bases and J by 0 bases, and 14 bases separated the two germline ends. CDR3 residues: CASSATGTRSYEQYF. DNA of the CDR3: TGTGCCAGTAGTGCCACAGGGACCCGCTCCTACGAGCAGTACTTC. The whole variable domain, filled in from reference TRBV19 and TRBJ2-7, reads DGGITQSPKYLFRKEGQNVTLSCEQNLNHDAMYWYRQDPGQGLRLIYYSQIVNDFQKGDIAEGYSVSREKKESFPLTVTSAQKNPTAFYLCASSATGTRSYEQYFGPGTRLTVT.

The genes are TRBV5-4 and TRBJ2-3, with TRBD1 matching over 8 bases. This CDR3 comprises 17 residues. Trimming at V came to 3 bases and at J to 0 bases, leaving 9 bases not matched to a gene. Germline loops: CDR1 SGHNT, CDR2 YYREEE (reference sequence). CDR3 DNA: TGTGCCAGCAGCTCACCCTCCAGGGGGCCCAGCACAGATACGCAGTATTTT. Its protein product is CASSSPSRGPSTDTQYF. Combining the CDR3 with reference TRBV5-4 and TRBJ2-3 gives the whole variable domain ETGVTQSPTHLIKTRGQQVTLRCSSQSGHNTVSWYQQALGQGPQFIFQYYREEENGRGNFPPRFSGLQFPNYSSELNVNALELDDSALYLCASSSPSRGPSTDTQYFGPGTRLTVL.

J is TRBJ1-5 and V is TRBV12-5; no clear D. The CDR3 is 14 residues long. Germline assignment: CDR1 LGHNT and CDR2 FRNRAP. V was trimmed by 1 base and J by 6 bases, leaving 10 bases between them. In DNA form, the CDR3 reads TGTGCTAGTGGTTTGGACCTTTCACTTCAGCCCCAGCATTTT. Amino acid sequence: CASGLDLSLQPQHF.

In DNA, the CDR3 is TGCAGCTCGGACAGGGGGCTTATAGATACGCAGTATTTT. Protein: CSSDRGLIDTQYF. This rearrangement joins TRBV29-1 to TRBJ2-3, with TRBD1 matching 11 bases. Germline lookup yields CDR1 SQVTM and CDR2 ANQGSEA. V shed 8 bases and J 5 bases; nucleotides not matched to a gene: 6. This CDR3 has 13 amino acids.

The genes are TRBV18 and TRBJ2-7, with 10 positions matching TRBD1. The CDR3 consists of 14 residues. The germline V gene encodes CDR1 KGHSH and CDR2 LQKENI. V lost 4 bases, J lost 2 bases, and 2 bases stayed unmatched. The DNA of the CDR3 is TGTGCCAGCTCACGTGGGACAGGGGCCTACGAGCAGTACTTC. Translation: CASSRGTGAYEQYF.

The V gene is TRBV3-1 (or the pseudogene TRBV3-2), the J gene TRBJ2-7; D gene ambiguous. CDR1 LGHDT and CDR2 YNNKEL come from the germline V gene (reference sequence). Trimming removed 4 bases at V and 2 bases at J, with 12 bases between. The CDR3 loop spans 14 amino acids. The CDR3 DNA follows: TGTGCCAGCAGCCTACAAGATGGTCCCTACGAGCAGTACTTC. Protein product: CASSLQDGPYEQYF.

Remarks on this clone: A junction end diverges from the germline sequence, so it may reflect a read error. The rearrangement uses TRBV28 and TRBJ2-7, with D uncertain. The length of the CDR3 is 11 residues. The germline gives CDR1 MDHEN, CDR2 SYDVKM. The CDR3 here is CASSLSLEQYF. The DNA for the CDR3 is TGTGCCAGCAGCTTATCCTTGGAGCAGTACTTC.

This clone was detected only once. This chain links TRBV5-1 with TRBJ1-4; D gene uncertain. Germline CDR1 is SGHRS and CDR2 is YFSETQ. Deletions cut 2 bases from V and 8 bases from J, with 10 bases between. The CDR3 consists of 13 residues. In DNA form, the CDR3 reads TGCGCCAGCAGCTTCGGTGGAGTCGAAAAACTGTTTTTT. Its translation: CASSFGGVEKLFF.

This clone was seen only once. The chain links TRBV5-1 to TRBJ1-1; 8 nucleotides line up with TRBD1. Germline assignment: CDR1 SGHRS and CDR2 YFSETQ. With V trimmed by 1 base and J by 6 bases, 5 bases remained unmatched. CDR3 length: 14 residues. Here the CDR3 DNA reads TGCGCCAGCAGCTTGCAGGGGGCGAGCTCTGAAGCTTTCTTT. Its protein product is CASSLQGASSEAFF.

The chain is built from TRBV9 and TRBJ1-2; the D is unclear. This CDR3 has 15 amino acids. Trimming pared 0 bases from V and 8 bases from J, leaving 17 bases between. Germline CDR1 is SGDLS and CDR2 is YYNGEE. The CDR3 DNA follows: TGTGCCAGCAGCGTAGTCCCGTGGAGGGTGGGAGGCTACACCTTC. It translates to CASSVVPWRVGGYTF.

The chain combines TRBV7-8 with TRBJ1-2; TRBD1 matches 8 bases. The germline gives CDR1 SGHVS, CDR2 FQNEAQ. This CDR3 spans 16 amino acids. The J segment lost 2 bases and the V segment lost 1 base, leaving 6 bases of the junction unmatched. CDR3 sequence: CASSLGGWTGNYGYTF. The CDR3 DNA follows: TGTGCCAGCAGCTTAGGGGGTTGGACAGGGAACTATGGCTACACCTTC.

About this clone itself: The same CDR3 is also encoded by other DNA sequences in this sample. The V call is TRBV9, the J call TRBJ1-6; 9 bases are a match to TRBD1. The CDR3 covers 14 residues. The junction had 0 bases not matched to a gene; V was cut back by 0 bases and J by 8 bases. CDR1 is SGDLS and CDR2 is YYNGEE in the germline V gene. The CDR3 loop is CASSVGQGDSPLHF. CDR3 nucleotide sequence: TGTGCCAGCAGCGTAGGACAGGGGGATTCACCCCTCCACTTT.

The gene calls are TRBV4-1 and TRBJ1-4; maybe TRBD1 (6 bases). CDR3 length equals 18 residues. CDR1 is MGHRA and CDR2 is YSYEKL in the germline V gene. Between the trimmed V and J ends, which lost 1 base and 3 bases, there was a span of 18 bases. The CDR3 loop is CASSQVRGAAGANEKLFF. The CDR3 coding sequence is TGCGCCAGCAGCCAAGTCCGGGGGGCAGCGGGTGCTAATGAAAAACTGTTTTTT.

The chain is built from TRBV28 and TRBJ1-1; 7 nucleotides agree with TRBD1. V dropped 7 bases and J dropped 4; count of bases not matched to a gene: 6. In germline, CDR1 is MDHEN, CDR2 SYDVKM. This CDR3 comprises 13 residues. This CDR3 is CASTKTGRTEAFF. CDR3 nucleotide sequence: TGTGCCAGCACCAAGACAGGGCGCACTGAAGCTTTCTTT.

This clone was seen only once. The V gene is TRBV4-3, the J gene TRBJ1-2; D possibly corresponds to TRBD1 (6 bases). Germline CDR1 is LGHNA and CDR2 is YSLEER. The CDR3 runs 18 residues. V lost 5 bases and J 0 bases, leaving 22 bases between the germline ends. The CDR3 loop is CASSFMSGGARPNYGYTF. In DNA form, the CDR3 reads TGCGCCAGCAGCTTTATGTCCGGGGGGGCGCGTCCTAACTATGGCTACACCTTC.

V usage is TRBV16 and J usage is TRBJ1-6; D ambiguous. CDR3 length: 15 amino acids. Per germline, CDR1 KGHSY and CDR2 FQNENV. V dropped 4 bases and J dropped 8 bases, with 15 bases sitting between them. The CDR3 loop reads CASSPGNSRYSPLHF. The CDR3 DNA reads as TGTGCCAGCAGCCCGGGGAACAGCCGCTATTCACCCCTCCACTTT.

J is TRBJ2-7 and V is TRBV5-6; 10 nucleotides match TRBD1. CDR1 and CDR2 from the germline V gene are SGHDT and YYEEEE. The CDR3 has 14 amino acids. Unmatched junction bases numbered 3, after V lost 4 bases and J lost 2 bases. CDR3 protein: CASSLGQGAYEQYF. In DNA form, the CDR3 reads TGTGCCAGCAGCCTCGGACAGGGGGCCTACGAGCAGTACTTC. Supplemented by reference TRBV5-6 and TRBJ2-7, the full variable domain reads DAGVTQSPTHLIKTRGQQVTLRCSPKSGHDTVSWYQQALGQGPQFIFQYYEEEERQRGNFPDRFSGHQFPNYSSELNVNALLLGDSALYLCASSLGQGAYEQYFGPGTRLTVT.

V and J are TRBV20-1 and TRBJ1-1, with no clear D. Trimming cost V 3 bases and J 0 bases, with 5 bases left between them. Germline V gene sequence: CDR1 DFQATT, CDR2 SNEGSKA (reference sequence). This CDR3 has 12 residues. The CDR3 loop is CSASPLNTEAFF. The CDR3 DNA follows: TGCAGTGCTAGTCCCTTGAACACTGAAGCTTTCTTT.

The chain combines TRBV6-5 with TRBJ2-2; 10 positions agree with TRBD2. The junction had 2 bases not matched to a gene; V was cut back by 3 bases and J by 4 bases. Germline loops: CDR1 MNHEY, CDR2 SVGAGI. This CDR3 has 15 amino acids. CDR3 bases: TGTGCCAGCAGTTATCTAGCGGGGGTCACCGGGGAGCTGTTTTTT. This encodes CASSYLAGVTGELFF.

This chain joins TRBV12-3 or TRBV12-4 and TRBJ1-2, with TRBD1 identical over 8 bases. With 5 bases clipped from V and 4 bases from J, the junction kept 3 bases outside the gene matches. CDR3 length: 13 amino acids. Here the CDR3 reads CASSITGGYGYTF. DNA of the CDR3: TGTGCCAGCAGTATCACAGGGGGCTATGGCTACACCTTC.

The chain is built from TRBV7-6 and TRBJ1-6; TRBD1 matches at 8 bases. There are 14 residues in the CDR3. Germline V gene sequence: CDR1 SGHVS, CDR2 FNYEAQ. Unmatched junction bases numbered 7, after V lost 5 bases and J lost 10 bases. CDR3 amino acids: CASSQQQGESPLHF. The CDR3 bases are TGTGCCAGCAGCCAACAACAGGGGGAATCACCCCTCCACTTT. The variable domain in full, with the rest retrieved from reference TRBV7-6 and TRBJ1-6, is GAGVSQSPRYKVTKRGQDVALRCDPISGHVSLYWYRQALGQGPEFLTYFNYEAQQDKSGLPNDRFSAERPEGSISTLTIQRTEQRDSAMYRCASSQQQGESPLHFGNGTRLTVT.

The V call is TRBV6-5, the J call TRBJ1-5; maybe TRBD1 (6 bases). This CDR3 region has 13 residues. The V and J ends lost 10 bases and 5 bases respectively, with 15 bases between them. Germline V gene sequence: CDR1 MNHEY, CDR2 SVGAGI. CDR3 sequence: CATNLNRDQPQHF. CDR3 bases: TGTGCCACCAACCTGAACAGGGATCAGCCCCAGCATTTT.

This chain connects TRBV9 to TRBJ1-2; unclear D gene. The ends were cut back, 4 bases at V and 3 bases at J, with 16 bases in the middle. Germline V gene data show CDR1 as SGDLS and CDR2 as YYNGEE. The CDR3 totals 15 residues. For the CDR3, the DNA is TGTGCCAGCAGCCCAGGTATGGGTACCCACTATGGCTACACCTTC. Its translation: CASSPGMGTHYGYTF.

The V gene is TRBV7-9, the J gene TRBJ2-1, with D hard to call. Trimming cost V 1 base and J 9 bases, with 4 bases left between them. Per germline, CDR1 SEHNR and CDR2 FQNEAQ (reference sequence). This CDR3 has 11 amino acids. The CDR3 bases are TGTGCCAGCAGCTTAGGGAGTGAGCAGTTCTTC. Its translation: CASSLGSEQFF.

This chain links TRBV30 with TRBJ1-4, with D perhaps TRBD1 (6 bases). Germline V gives CDR1 GTSNPN, CDR2 SVGIG (reference sequence). CDR3 length: 11 amino acids. Trimming took 4 bases from V and 15 from J, leaving 15 bases between them. CDR3 coding DNA: TGTGCCTGGACCGCGGACAGCCCCTTGTTTTTT. Its protein is CAWTADSPLFF.

DNA for the CDR3: TGCAGCGCCGGGGGGGGTCCCTACGAGCAGTACTTC. This codes for CSAGGGPYEQYF. The rearrangement links TRBV29-1 to TRBJ2-7; 8 bases match TRBD2. With V trimmed by 7 bases and J by 2 bases, 4 bases remained unmatched. CDR1 and CDR2 from the germline V gene are SQVTM and ANQGSEA. CDR3 length: 12 amino acids.